The clone carrying this T cell receptor beta chain has at least ten counts. The antigen is not known. The source material, RNA transcripts, was used to amplify TCR beta CDR3 regions. Carried out on the TCR CDR3, a first-round RT-PCR used the HTBI primer set. TCRdb called the multiplex PCR reads again in MiXCR, with one record for every CDR3 protein. Counted here are about 280,000 distinct CDR3 sequences, 20% to 25% occurring once; the ten biggest clones make up around 30%. This specimen belongs to a study of T cells in Graves' hyperthyroidism and ophthalmopathy. Study in general: Before treatment of any kind, peripheral blood was taken at initial diagnosis.

Study-level findings and limits: The blood repertoire included most of the expanded thyroid clonotypes above 0.001. The model foresaw ophthalmopathy a median around 6 months prior to onset.

The TCR was taken from a man in his forties or fifties with Graves' hyperthyroidism that later progressed to Graves' ophthalmopathy. The source material was blood.

CDR3 sequence (DNA): TGTGCCACCAGTGACGGTTACTATGGCTACACCTTC. Its translation is CATSDGYYGYTF. The rearrangement links TRBV24-1 to TRBJ1-2, with no clear D. The CDR3 is 12 amino acids. Germline V gene data show CDR1 as KGHDR and CDR2 as SFDVKD. V was pared by 4 bases and J by 3 bases, with 5 bases between.